These 9 T cell receptor beta chains originate from one sample sequenced in a study of shared clonotypes between healthy human individuals. TCRdb's copy holds only in-frame clones and misses some; the assay was immunoSEQ multiplex PCR. The table has under 350,000 clones, around 86% seen once; the top ten hold roughly 15%. Sequencing used memory CD8+ T cells sorted from blood. The subset is: CD45RO+ cells pooled with CCR7-negative TemRA cells. The receptors here all came from a man younger than 35 in good health.

V and J are TRBV28 and TRBJ2-7, with D uncertain. Germline CDR1 is MDHEN and CDR2 is SYDVKM. V gave up 4 bases and J gave up 4 bases, with 11 bases separating them. The CDR3 runs 13 residues. The CDR3 coding sequence is TGTGCCAGCAGTTCCCCAGGACGGTACGAGCAGTACTTC. It encodes CASSSPGRYEQYF.

The gene calls are TRBV4-1 and TRBJ2-7; TRBD2 agrees at 7 bases. From germline, CDR1 is MGHRA and CDR2 YSYEKL. The CDR3 covers 15 residues. V was pared by 2 bases and J by 3 bases, with 7 bases of the junction left unmatched. The CDR3 is CASSQSSGVLYEQYF. DNA for the CDR3: TGCGCCAGCAGCCAATCCAGCGGGGTGCTCTACGAGCAGTACTTC.

V gene TRBV2 combines with J gene TRBJ1-3, with D unclear. The germline V gene has CDR1 SNHLY and CDR2 FYNNEI. The V end lost 9 bases, the J end lost 1 base, and 13 bases lay between the germline ends. This CDR3 spans 14 amino acids. Written as DNA, the CDR3 is TGTGCCAGGGATAAATTGGGGTCTGGAAACACCATATATTTT. It translates to CARDKLGSGNTIYF.

The genes are TRBV5-6 and TRBJ2-7, with TRBD2 as a possible D gene (5 bases). V dropped 2 bases and J dropped 5 bases, with 11 bases sitting between them. CDR1 and CDR2 (germline): SGHDT, YYEEEE. The CDR3 extends over 13 amino acids. In DNA, the CDR3 is TGTGCCAGCAGCTTCGGGCTCGGGGACGAGCAGTACTTC. The encoded protein is CASSFGLGDEQYF.

This clone has at least ten counts. V is TRBV5-4 and J is TRBJ2-5; 8 bases align to TRBD2. Germline CDR1 and CDR2: SGHNT and YYREEE (reference sequence). CDR3 length: 15 amino acids. The junction had 7 bases not matched to a gene; V was cut back by 4 bases and J by 2 bases. The CDR3 region is CASSPLAGLQETQYF. The CDR3 DNA reads TGTGCCAGCAGCCCTCTAGCGGGCCTACAAGAGACCCAGTACTTC. The complete variable domain, with remaining parts taken from reference TRBV5-4 and TRBJ2-5, reads ETGVTQSPTHLIKTRGQQVTLRCSSQSGHNTVSWYQQALGQGPQFIFQYYREEENGRGNFPPRFSGLQFPNYSSELNVNALELDDSALYLCASSPLAGLQETQYFGPGTRLLVL.

This chain connects TRBV16 to TRBJ2-7, with D perhaps TRBD2 (5 bases). CDR1 is KGHSY and CDR2 is FQNENV in the germline V gene. Trimming removed 6 bases at V and 2 bases at J, with 14 bases between. The CDR3 is 14 amino acids. DNA of the CDR3: TGTGCCAGCAGTCAAGGGCGGGCCACCTACGAGCAGTACTTC. Translating it yields CASSQGRATYEQYF.

The genes are TRBV13 and TRBJ1-5, with D hard to call. Between the trimmed V and J ends, which lost 0 bases and 6 bases, there was a span of 9 bases. The CDR3 runs to 14 residues. Germline CDR1 and CDR2: PRHDT and FYEKMQ (reference sequence). The DNA for the CDR3 is TGTGCCAGCAGCTTAGGGCTTATTAGTCAGCCCCAGCATTTT. Translation gives CASSLGLISQPQHF.

The chain joins TRBV6-6 to TRBJ2-7; perhaps TRBD1 as D (6 bases). The CDR3 is 14 residues long. Trimming shortened V by 5 bases and J by 3 bases, and 14 bases separated the two germline ends. Germline V gene sequence: CDR1 MNHNY, CDR2 SVGAGI (reference sequence). CDR3 sequence: CASSNYRALYEQYF. CDR3 nucleotide sequence: TGTGCCAGCAGTAACTACAGGGCCCTCTACGAGCAGTACTTC.

The chain is built from TRBV9 and TRBJ1-2; D perhaps matches TRBD1 (5 bases). The CDR3 covers 11 residues. The V gene's germline CDR1 is SGDLS and CDR2 YYNGEE. V gave up 3 bases and J gave up 12 bases, with 12 bases separating them. The CDR3, as DNA: TGTGCCAGCAGCGGACAGACGTTACACACCTTC. Residues: CASSGQTLHTF.